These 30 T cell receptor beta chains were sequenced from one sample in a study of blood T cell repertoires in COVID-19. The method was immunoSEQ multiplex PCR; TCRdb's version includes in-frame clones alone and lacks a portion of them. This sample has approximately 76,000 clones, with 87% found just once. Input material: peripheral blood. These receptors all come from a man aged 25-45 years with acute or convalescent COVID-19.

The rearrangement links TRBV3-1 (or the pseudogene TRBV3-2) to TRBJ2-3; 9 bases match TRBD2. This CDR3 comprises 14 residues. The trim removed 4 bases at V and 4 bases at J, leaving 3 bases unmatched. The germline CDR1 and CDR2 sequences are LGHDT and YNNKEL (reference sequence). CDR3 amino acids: CASSLSGSADTQYF. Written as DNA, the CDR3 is TGTGCCAGCAGCCTTAGCGGGAGCGCAGATACGCAGTATTTT.

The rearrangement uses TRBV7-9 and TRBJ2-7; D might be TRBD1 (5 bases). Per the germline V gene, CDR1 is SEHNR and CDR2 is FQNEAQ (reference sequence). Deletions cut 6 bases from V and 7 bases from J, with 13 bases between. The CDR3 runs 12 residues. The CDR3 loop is CASREGVGEQYF. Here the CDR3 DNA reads TGTGCCAGCAGGGAAGGGGTGGGTGAGCAGTACTTC.

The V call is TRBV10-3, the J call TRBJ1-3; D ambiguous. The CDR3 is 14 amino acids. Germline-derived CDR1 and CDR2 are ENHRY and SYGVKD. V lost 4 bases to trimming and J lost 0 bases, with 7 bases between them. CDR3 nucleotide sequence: TGTGCCATCAGTGGTAAGAGCTCTGGAAACACCATATATTTT. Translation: CAISGKSSGNTIYF.

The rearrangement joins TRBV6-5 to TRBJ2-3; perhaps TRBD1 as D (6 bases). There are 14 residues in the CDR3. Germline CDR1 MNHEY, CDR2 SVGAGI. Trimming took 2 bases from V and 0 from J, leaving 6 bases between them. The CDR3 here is CASSYDRSTDTQYF. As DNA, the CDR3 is TGTGCCAGCAGTTACGACAGGAGCACAGATACGCAGTATTTT.

This chain's CDR3 is CASSLAGGMNTEAFF. The CDR3 DNA reads as TGTGCCAGCAGCTTAGCTGGGGGGATGAACACTGAAGCTTTCTTT. The V call is TRBV7-8, the J call TRBJ1-1, with D maybe TRBD1 (5 bases). Trimming removed 0 bases at V and 0 bases at J, with 8 bases between. The CDR3 sequence is 15 residues long. CDR1 and CDR2 (germline): SGHVS, FQNEAQ.

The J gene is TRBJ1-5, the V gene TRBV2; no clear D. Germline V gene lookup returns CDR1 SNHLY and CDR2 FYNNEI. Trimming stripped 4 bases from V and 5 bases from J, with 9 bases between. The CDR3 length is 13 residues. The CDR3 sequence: CASSVERDQPQHF. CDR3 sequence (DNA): TGTGCCAGCAGTGTAGAGAGAGATCAGCCCCAGCATTTT.

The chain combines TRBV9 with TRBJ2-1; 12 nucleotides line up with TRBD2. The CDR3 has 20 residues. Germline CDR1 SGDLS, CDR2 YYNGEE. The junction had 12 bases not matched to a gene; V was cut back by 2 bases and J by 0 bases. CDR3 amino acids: CASSVIRWLAGGSSYNEQFF. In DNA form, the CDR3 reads TGTGCCAGCAGCGTCATCAGGTGGCTAGCGGGAGGGAGCTCCTACAATGAGCAGTTCTTC. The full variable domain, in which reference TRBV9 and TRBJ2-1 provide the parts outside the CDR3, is DSGVTQTPKHLITATGQRVTLRCSPRSGDLSVYWYQQSLDQGLQFLIQYYNGEERAKGNILERFSAQQFPDLHSELNLSSLELGDSALYFCASSVIRWLAGGSSYNEQFFGPGTRLTVL.

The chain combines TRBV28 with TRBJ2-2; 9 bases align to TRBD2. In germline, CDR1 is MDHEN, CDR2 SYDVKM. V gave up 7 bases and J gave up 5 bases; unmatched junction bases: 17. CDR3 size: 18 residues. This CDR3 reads CASMGDSFSGSGTGELFF. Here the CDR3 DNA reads TGTGCCAGCATGGGGGACAGCTTTAGCGGGAGCGGGACCGGGGAGCTGTTTTTT. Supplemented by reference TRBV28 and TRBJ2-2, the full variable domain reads DVKVTQSSRYLVKRTGEKVFLECVQDMDHENMFWYRQDPGLGLRLIYFSYDVKMKEKGDIPEGYSVSREKKERFSLILESASTNQTSMYLCASMGDSFSGSGTGELFFGEGSRLTVL.

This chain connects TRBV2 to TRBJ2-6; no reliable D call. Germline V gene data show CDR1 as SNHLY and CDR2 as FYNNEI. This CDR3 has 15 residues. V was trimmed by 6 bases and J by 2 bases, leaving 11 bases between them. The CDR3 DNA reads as TGTGCCAGCAGCCAACGACACGCTGGGGCCAACGTCCTGACTTTC. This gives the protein CASSQRHAGANVLTF.

CDR3 region: CASSQQPGTSGYTF. The CDR3 DNA reads TGCGCCAGCAGCCAACAGCCAGGGACTTCTGGCTACACCTTC. The J gene is TRBJ1-2, the V gene TRBV4-3, with D possibly TRBD1 on 5 matching bases. V was shortened by 2 bases and J by 7 bases, with 14 bases between the two germline ends. In germline, CDR1 is LGHNA, CDR2 YSLEER. The CDR3 has 14 amino acids.

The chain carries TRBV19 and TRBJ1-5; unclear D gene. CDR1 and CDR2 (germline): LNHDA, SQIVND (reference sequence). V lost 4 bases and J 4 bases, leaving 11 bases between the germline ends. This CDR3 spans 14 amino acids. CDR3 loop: CASSKRSLNQPQHF. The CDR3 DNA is TGTGCCAGTAGTAAGAGATCTTTGAATCAGCCCCAGCATTTT. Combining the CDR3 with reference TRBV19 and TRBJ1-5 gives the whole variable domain DGGITQSPKYLFRKEGQNVTLSCEQNLNHDAMYWYRQDPGQGLRLIYYSQIVNDFQKGDIAEGYSVSREKKESFPLTVTSAQKNPTAFYLCASSKRSLNQPQHFGDGTRLSIL.

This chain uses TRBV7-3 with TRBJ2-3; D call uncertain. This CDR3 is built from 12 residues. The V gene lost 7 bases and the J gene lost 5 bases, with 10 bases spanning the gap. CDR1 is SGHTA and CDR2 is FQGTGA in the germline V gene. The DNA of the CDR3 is TGTGCCAGCACCCACTCAGGAGATACGCAGTATTTT. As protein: CASTHSGDTQYF.

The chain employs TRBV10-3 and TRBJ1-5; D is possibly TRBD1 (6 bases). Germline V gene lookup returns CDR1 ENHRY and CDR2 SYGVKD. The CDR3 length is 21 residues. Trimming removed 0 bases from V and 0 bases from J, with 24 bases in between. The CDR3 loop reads CAISESDSGKPGQNSNQPQHF. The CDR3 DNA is TGTGCCATCAGTGAGTCGGATTCGGGTAAACCAGGACAGAATAGCAATCAGCCCCAGCATTTT.

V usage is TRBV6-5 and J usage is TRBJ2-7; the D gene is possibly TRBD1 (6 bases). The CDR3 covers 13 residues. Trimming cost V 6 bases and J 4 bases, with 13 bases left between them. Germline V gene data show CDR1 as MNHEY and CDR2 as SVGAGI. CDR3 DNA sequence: TGTGCCAGCAGGGGGGCTGGGAGATACGAGCAGTACTTC. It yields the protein CASRGAGRYEQYF.

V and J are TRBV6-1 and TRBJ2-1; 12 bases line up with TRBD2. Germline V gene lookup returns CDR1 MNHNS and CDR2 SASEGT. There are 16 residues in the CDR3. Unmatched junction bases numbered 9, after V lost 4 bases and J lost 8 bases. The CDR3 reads CASSAGLAGNWHEQFF. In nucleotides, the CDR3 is TGTGCCAGCAGTGCGGGACTAGCGGGTAATTGGCATGAGCAGTTCTTC.

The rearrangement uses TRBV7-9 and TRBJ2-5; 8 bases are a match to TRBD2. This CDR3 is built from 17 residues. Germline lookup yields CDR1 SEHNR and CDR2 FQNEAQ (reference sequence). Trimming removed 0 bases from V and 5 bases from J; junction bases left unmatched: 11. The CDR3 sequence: CASSLALSGGLVETQYF. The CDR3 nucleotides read TGTGCCAGCAGCTTAGCTCTCAGCGGGGGACTGGTGGAGACCCAGTACTTC. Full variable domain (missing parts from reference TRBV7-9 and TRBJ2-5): DTGVSQNPRHKITKRGQNVTFRCDPISEHNRLYWYRQTLGQGPEFLTYFQNEAQLEKSRLLSDRFSAERPKGSFSTLEIQRTEQGDSAMYLCASSLALSGGLVETQYFGPGTRLLVL.

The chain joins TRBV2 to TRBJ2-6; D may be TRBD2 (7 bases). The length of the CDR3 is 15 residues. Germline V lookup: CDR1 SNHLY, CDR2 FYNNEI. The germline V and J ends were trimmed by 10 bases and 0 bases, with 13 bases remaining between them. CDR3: CATKGGSSGANVLTF. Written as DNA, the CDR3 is TGTGCCACCAAGGGGGGGAGCTCTGGGGCCAACGTCCTGACTTTC.

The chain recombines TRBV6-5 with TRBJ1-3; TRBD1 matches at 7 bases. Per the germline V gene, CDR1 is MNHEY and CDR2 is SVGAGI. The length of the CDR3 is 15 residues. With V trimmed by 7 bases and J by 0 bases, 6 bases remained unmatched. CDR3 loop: CASKLRDSSGNTIYF. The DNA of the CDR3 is TGTGCCAGCAAACTCCGGGACAGCTCTGGAAACACCATATATTTT.

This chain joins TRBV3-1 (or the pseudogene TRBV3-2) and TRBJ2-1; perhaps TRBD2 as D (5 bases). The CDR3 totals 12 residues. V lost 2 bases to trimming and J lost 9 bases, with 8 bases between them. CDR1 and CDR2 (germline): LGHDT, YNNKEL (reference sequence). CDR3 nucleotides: TGTGCCAGCAGCCAAACTAGGATTGAGCAGTTCTTC. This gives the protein CASSQTRIEQFF.

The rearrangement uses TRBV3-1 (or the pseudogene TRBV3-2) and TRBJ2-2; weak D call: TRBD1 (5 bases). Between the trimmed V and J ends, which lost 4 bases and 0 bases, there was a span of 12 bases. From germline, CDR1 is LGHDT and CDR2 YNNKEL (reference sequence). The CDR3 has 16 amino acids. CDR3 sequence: CASSPQGSPNTGELFF. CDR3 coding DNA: TGTGCCAGCAGCCCCCAGGGTAGCCCGAACACCGGGGAGCTGTTTTTT.

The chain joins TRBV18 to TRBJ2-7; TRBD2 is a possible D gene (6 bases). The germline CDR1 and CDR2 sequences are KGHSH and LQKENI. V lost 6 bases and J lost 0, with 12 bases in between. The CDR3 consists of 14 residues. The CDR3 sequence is CASSRDSSSYEQYF. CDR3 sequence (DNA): TGTGCCAGCTCCCGGGACTCCAGCTCCTACGAGCAGTACTTC.

CDR3 DNA: TGTGCCAGCAGTGTTGGAGCGGGGAACACCGGGGAGCTGTTTTTT. Translated, it gives CASSVGAGNTGELFF. The chain combines TRBV6-4 with TRBJ2-2, with a tentative D call TRBD2 (6 bases). CDR3 size: 15 residues. Trimming pared 4 bases from V and 1 base from J, leaving 10 bases between. The V gene's germline CDR1 is MRHNA and CDR2 SNTAGT.

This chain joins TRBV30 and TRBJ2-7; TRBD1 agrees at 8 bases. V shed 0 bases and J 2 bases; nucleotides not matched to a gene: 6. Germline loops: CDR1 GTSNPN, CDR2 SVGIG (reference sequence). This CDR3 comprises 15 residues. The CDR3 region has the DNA TGTGCCTGGAGTGTAAGGACAGGGTCTCCCTACGAGCAGTACTTC. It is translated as CAWSVRTGSPYEQYF.

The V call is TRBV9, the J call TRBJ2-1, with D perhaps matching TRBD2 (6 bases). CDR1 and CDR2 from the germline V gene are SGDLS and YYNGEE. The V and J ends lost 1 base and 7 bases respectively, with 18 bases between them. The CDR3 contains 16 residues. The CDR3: CASSVNPPGVANEQFF. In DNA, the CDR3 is TGTGCCAGCAGCGTAAATCCCCCGGGAGTAGCAAATGAGCAGTTCTTC.

In DNA form, the CDR3 reads TGTGCCAGCAGCTTAGTTAAGGATCGGCTAGCGGTACAAGAGACCCAGTACTTC. Residues: CASSLVKDRLAVQETQYF. This chain uses TRBV11-2 with TRBJ2-5; 7 positions match TRBD2. From germline, CDR1 is SGHAT and CDR2 FQNNGV. V lost 1 base, J lost 2 bases, and 13 bases stayed unmatched. The CDR3 covers 18 residues.

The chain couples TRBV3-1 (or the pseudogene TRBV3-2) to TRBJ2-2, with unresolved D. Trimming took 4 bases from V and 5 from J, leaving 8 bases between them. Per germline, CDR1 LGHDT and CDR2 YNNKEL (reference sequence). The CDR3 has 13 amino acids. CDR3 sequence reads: CASSRLETGELFF. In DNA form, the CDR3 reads TGTGCCAGCAGCCGTCTAGAGACCGGGGAGCTGTTTTTT.

DNA of the CDR3: TGTGCCAGCAGCCCGAAGGGACAGACGAACACCGGGGAGCTGTTTTTT. As protein: CASSPKGQTNTGELFF. The gene calls are TRBV9 and TRBJ2-2; TRBD1 agrees at 7 bases. This CDR3 spans 16 amino acids. Germline CDR1 SGDLS, CDR2 YYNGEE. The junction had 6 bases not matched to a gene; V was cut back by 4 bases and J by 0 bases.

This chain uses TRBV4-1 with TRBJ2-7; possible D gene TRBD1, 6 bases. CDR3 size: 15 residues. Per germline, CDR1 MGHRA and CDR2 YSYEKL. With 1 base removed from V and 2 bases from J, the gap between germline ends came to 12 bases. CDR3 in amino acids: CASSQVFGQTYEQYF. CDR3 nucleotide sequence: TGCGCCAGCAGCCAAGTATTCGGACAGACCTACGAGCAGTACTTC.

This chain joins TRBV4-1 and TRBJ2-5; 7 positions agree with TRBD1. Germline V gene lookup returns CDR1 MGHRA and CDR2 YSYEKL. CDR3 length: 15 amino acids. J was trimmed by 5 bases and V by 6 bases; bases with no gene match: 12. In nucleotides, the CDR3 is TGCGCCAGCAGTCCTTCCTCGACCAGGGGGGAGACCCAGTACTTC. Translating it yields CASSPSSTRGETQYF.

CDR3 amino acids: CATMRPDRGYYGYTF. Here the CDR3 DNA reads TGTGCCACCATGAGACCGGACAGGGGGTACTATGGCTACACCTTC. The V and J genes are TRBV5-8 and TRBJ1-2; 10 nucleotides line up with TRBD1. The CDR3 runs to 15 residues. The V segment lost 9 bases and the J segment 3 bases; nucleotides outside the gene matches: 11. Germline V gives CDR1 SGHTS, CDR2 YDEGEE.